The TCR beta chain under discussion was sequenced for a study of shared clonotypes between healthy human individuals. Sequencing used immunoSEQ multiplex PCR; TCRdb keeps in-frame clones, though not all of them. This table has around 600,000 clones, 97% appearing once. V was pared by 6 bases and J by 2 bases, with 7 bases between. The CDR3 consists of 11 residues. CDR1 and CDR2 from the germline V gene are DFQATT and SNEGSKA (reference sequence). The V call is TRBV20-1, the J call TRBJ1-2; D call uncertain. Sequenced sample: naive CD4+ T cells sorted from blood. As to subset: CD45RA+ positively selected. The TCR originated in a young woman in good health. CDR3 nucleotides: TGCAGTGCGGGATCCAACTATGGCTACACCTTC. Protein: CSAGSNYGYTF.